Listed below are T cell receptor beta chains from one sample, sequenced in a study of blood T cell repertoires in COVID-19. Clones were sequenced by immunoSEQ multiplex PCR, and TCRdb holds only the in-frame ones, with some missing. The repertoire includes under 300,000 clones, about nine tenths of them detected once, and just over 7% sits in the top ten. The specimen sequenced was peripheral blood. The receptors shown here come from a man aged 55-75 years who had recovered from COVID-19. The CDR3 runs from the conserved cysteine through the conserved F or W. D genes are given only for firm matches. Clone sizes are given selectively: once, few, many, or a class where the clone is expanded.

J: TRBJ1-4
size: -
V: TRBV7-9
D: TRBD1
DNA: TGTGCCAGCAGCCCCGGGACAGGGGAGGGTGAAAAACTGTTTTTT
CDR3: CASSPGTGEGEKLFF

J: TRBJ2-1
size: once
V: TRBV30
D: -
DNA: TGTGCCTGGTCACTAGCAGTTGAGCAGTTCTTC
CDR3: CAWSLAVEQFF

J: TRBJ2-5
size: -
V: TRBV28
D: TRBD1
DNA: TGTGCCAGCAGTTTTGTTCCGGGACAGGAGGCACAAGAGACCCAGTACTTC
CDR3: CASSFVPGQEAQETQYF

J: TRBJ2-4
size: -
V: TRBV5-1
D: TRBD1
DNA: TGCGCCAGCAGCCCGCCGACAGGGGGCGCGAACATTCAGTACTTC
CDR3: CASSPPTGGANIQYF

J: TRBJ2-7
size: -
V: TRBV5-1
D: -
DNA: TGCGCCAGCAGCTATGCGGGGTCCTACGAGCAGTACTTC
CDR3: CASSYAGSYEQYF

J: TRBJ2-7
size: -
V: TRBV5-1
D: -
DNA: TGCGCCAGCCGCCTGACAGAACTCATGGGGGAGCAGTACTTC
CDR3: CASRLTELMGEQYF

J: TRBJ2-3
size: -
V: TRBV3-1/TRBV3-2
D: TRBD2
DNA: TGTGCCAGCAGCCAAGATGGGGGACTAAGACAGTATTTT
CDR3: CASSQDGGLRQYF

J: TRBJ1-5
size: -
V: TRBV19
D: TRBD1
DNA: TGTGCCAGTAGCAGTCGACAGGGCCTCGAATTCTGGCCCCAGCATTTT
CDR3: CASSSRQGLEFWPQHF

J: TRBJ1-1
size: few
V: TRBV6-5
D: -
DNA: TGTGCCAGCAGTTACCCGGCGGGGGCTTTCTTT
CDR3: CASSYPAGAFF

J: TRBJ2-7
size: -
V: TRBV27
D: TRBD1
DNA: TGTGCCAGCAGTCCGCGACCGGGACAGGGGGCAGGGGAGCAGTACTTC
CDR3: CASSPRPGQGAGEQYF

J: TRBJ1-5
size: -
V: TRBV30
D: -
DNA: TGTGCCTGGAGTAGAGGGTACAGAACTGGTCAGCCCCAGCATTTT
CDR3: CAWSRGYRTGQPQHF

J: TRBJ1-1
size: -
V: TRBV10-3
D: -
DNA: TGTGCCATCAGTGAGGGGACACCCAAAGCTTTCTTT
CDR3: CAISEGTPKAFF

J: TRBJ2-5
size: -
V: TRBV21-1
D: -
DNA: TGTGCCAGCTCTAGGACTAGCGGGGGGAATGAGGAGACCCAGTACTTC
CDR3: CASSRTSGGNEETQYF

J: TRBJ1-6
size: -
V: TRBV3-1/TRBV3-2
D: -
DNA: TGTGCCAGCAGCCAGGCCCAAAGGGGACCCCTCCACTTT
CDR3: CASSQAQRGPLHF

J: TRBJ1-2
size: once
V: TRBV2
D: -
DNA: TGTGCCAGCAAGGGGGACCCCAGGGGTGGCTACACCTTC
CDR3: CASKGDPRGGYTF

J: TRBJ1-2
size: -
V: TRBV21-1
D: -
DNA: TGTGCCAGAACAGGGGGATCTAACTATGGCTACACCTTC
CDR3: CARTGGSNYGYTF

J: TRBJ1-6
size: -
V: TRBV7-9
D: -
DNA: TGTGCCAGCGGTTGGACAGAGTCACCCCTCCACTTT
CDR3: CASGWTESPLHF

J: TRBJ2-5
size: -
V: TRBV7-7
D: TRBD2
DNA: TGTGCCAGCAGCTCTAGCGGGGGGGCAGGAGAGACCCAGTACTTC
CDR3: CASSSSGGAGETQYF

J: TRBJ2-7
size: -
V: TRBV18
D: TRBD2
DNA: TGTGCCAGCTCACTTACTAGCGGGGGGGACTACGAGCAGTACTTC
CDR3: CASSLTSGGDYEQYF

J: TRBJ2-3
size: -
V: TRBV5-1
D: TRBD2
DNA: TGCGCCAGCAGCTTGGTTTGGCTAGCGGAGGATACGCAGTATTTT
CDR3: CASSLVWLAEDTQYF

J: TRBJ2-2
size: -
V: TRBV5-1
D: TRBD2
DNA: TGCGCCAGCACTCTAGCGGGGAGTACAGAGGAGCTGTTTTTT
CDR3: CASTLAGSTEELFF

J: TRBJ1-6
size: few
V: TRBV10-3
D: -
DNA: TGTGCCATCAGTGAGGCCCGGGACATAGATAATTCACCCCTCCACTTT
CDR3: CAISEARDIDNSPLHF

J: TRBJ1-6
size: -
V: TRBV5-1
D: TRBD1
DNA: TGCGCCAGCTCCGAGACAGGGTCCAATTCACCCCTCCACTTT
CDR3: CASSETGSNSPLHF

J: TRBJ2-1
size: -
V: TRBV9
D: -
DNA: TGTGCCAGCAGCGGAGCCTCGGGACTGCGCAATGAGCAGTTCTTC
CDR3: CASSGASGLRNEQFF

J: TRBJ2-1
size: -
V: TRBV11-3
D: -
DNA: TGTGCCAGCAGCTCCCGGACGGAAAAGGGGAATGAGCAGTTCTTC
CDR3: CASSSRTEKGNEQFF

J: TRBJ2-7
size: -
V: TRBV6-5
D: -
DNA: TGTGCCAGCACCAGCTGGATGGTCAGCGGAGAGCAGTACTTC
CDR3: CASTSWMVSGEQYF

J: TRBJ2-3
size: once
V: TRBV2
D: -
DNA: TGTGCCAGCTCCGAACGGACGCAGTATTTT
CDR3: CASSERTQYF

J: TRBJ1-3
size: -
V: TRBV3-1/TRBV3-2
D: TRBD1
DNA: TGTGCCAGCAGCCAAACCAGGGACAGGGGGAACACCATATATTTT
CDR3: CASSQTRDRGNTIYF

J: TRBJ1-4
size: -
V: TRBV5-4
D: TRBD1
DNA: TGTGCCAGCAGCTTTGATGGGCGGGGACAGCATAATGAAAAACTGTTTTTT
CDR3: CASSFDGRGQHNEKLFF

J: TRBJ2-7
size: -
V: TRBV5-1
D: TRBD1
DNA: TGCGCCAGCAGCAAAACCGGGACAGGGAACTACGAGCAGTACTTC
CDR3: CASSKTGTGNYEQYF

J: TRBJ2-5
size: -
V: TRBV6-5
D: TRBD1
DNA: TGTGCCAGCAGTTACCCGGACAGGGGGACCCAGTACTTC
CDR3: CASSYPDRGTQYF

J: TRBJ1-1
size: -
V: TRBV6-2/TRBV6-3
D: -
DNA: TGTGCCAGCAGTTACAAGGCAGGGGTGAACACTGAAGCTTTCTTT
CDR3: CASSYKAGVNTEAFF

J: TRBJ2-2
size: -
V: TRBV2
D: TRBD2
DNA: TGTGCCAGCGTCCGGGCTCCTCTAGCGGCCGGGGAGCTGTTTTTT
CDR3: CASVRAPLAAGELFF

J: TRBJ1-2
size: few
V: TRBV7-9
D: -
DNA: TGTGCCAGCAGCCCCAGGGGAACCTATGGCTACACCTTC
CDR3: CASSPRGTYGYTF

J: TRBJ2-1
size: -
V: TRBV19
D: TRBD1
DNA: TGTGCCAGTAGTCCGCTCGACAGGGACAATGAGCAGTTCTTC
CDR3: CASSPLDRDNEQFF

J: TRBJ2-1
size: -
V: TRBV5-1
D: TRBD1
DNA: TGCGCCAGCAGCTTGCGACAGGGGGCCACCTACAATGAGCAGTTCTTC
CDR3: CASSLRQGATYNEQFF

J: TRBJ1-1
size: few
V: TRBV19
D: TRBD1
DNA: TGTGCCAGTAGTAGAGTCCCGGGACAGGGTTCGGCGGCCACTGAAGCTTTCTTT
CDR3: CASSRVPGQGSAATEAFF

J: TRBJ2-7
size: -
V: TRBV5-1
D: -
DNA: TGCGCCAGCGGGAAGACAGGTACCTACGAGCAGTACTTC
CDR3: CASGKTGTYEQYF

J: TRBJ2-2
size: -
V: TRBV7-9
D: -
DNA: TGTGCCAGCAGCCGAACGACAGCGAACACCGGGGAGCTGTTTTTT
CDR3: CASSRTTANTGELFF

J: TRBJ2-5
size: -
V: TRBV5-4
D: TRBD2
DNA: TGTGCCAGCAGCTTGGAGCTAGCGGGGGGACAAGAGACCCAGTACTTC
CDR3: CASSLELAGGQETQYF

J: TRBJ1-2
size: once
V: TRBV2
D: TRBD1
DNA: TGTGCCAGCAGTGCTCAGGGGGCTGGCTATGGCTACACCTTC
CDR3: CASSAQGAGYGYTF

J: TRBJ2-6
size: -
V: TRBV3-1/TRBV3-2
D: -
DNA: TGTGCCAGCAGCCAACCCCGGGGCAGGGGTAGGGCTGGGGCCAACGTCCTGACTTTC
CDR3: CASSQPRGRGRAGANVLTF

J: TRBJ2-2
size: -
V: TRBV30
D: -
DNA: TGTGCCTGGAGGGGGCTTAAAACGAACACCGGGGAGCTGTTTTTT
CDR3: CAWRGLKTNTGELFF

J: TRBJ1-4
size: -
V: TRBV10-1
D: TRBD1
DNA: TGCGCCAGCAGTGGAAACAGGGGCGAAAAACTGTTTTTT
CDR3: CASSGNRGEKLFF

J: TRBJ1-5
size: -
V: TRBV6-2/TRBV6-3
D: -
DNA: TGTGCCAGCAGTTACTCGATACCGGGACACCCCTATCAGCCCCAGCATTTT
CDR3: CASSYSIPGHPYQPQHF

J: TRBJ1-5
size: -
V: TRBV7-2
D: TRBD1
DNA: TGTGCCAGCAGCCGGGACAGGGGGAGGCCCCAGCATTTT
CDR3: CASSRDRGRPQHF

J: TRBJ2-1
size: -
V: TRBV18
D: TRBD2
DNA: TGTGCCAGCTCACCAGCCATCGGCGGGGGGGCCCTAAGTGAGCAGTTCTTC
CDR3: CASSPAIGGGALSEQFF

J: TRBJ1-4
size: -
V: TRBV6-5
D: -
DNA: TGTGCCAGCAGTCCATGGTTGGGGAAGGAGGGAAAACTGTTTTTT
CDR3: CASSPWLGKEGKLFF

J: TRBJ1-1
size: -
V: TRBV7-6
D: -
DNA: TGTGCCAGTACAGGGCCGCGAGCTTTCTTT
CDR3: CASTGPRAFF

J: TRBJ1-2
size: once
V: TRBV3-1/TRBV3-2
D: TRBD1
DNA: TGTGCCAGCAGCCAAGGACAGGGGTTCTATGGCTACACCTTC
CDR3: CASSQGQGFYGYTF

J: TRBJ1-1
size: -
V: TRBV15
D: -
DNA: TGTGCCACCAGCCCAGGGCTGAACACTGAAGCTTTCTTT
CDR3: CATSPGLNTEAFF

J: TRBJ1-1
size: -
V: TRBV4-2
D: -
DNA: TGTGCCAGCAGCCAGGGGGACTCAAAGAACACTGAAGCTTTCTTT
CDR3: CASSQGDSKNTEAFF

J: TRBJ1-1
size: -
V: TRBV27
D: -
DNA: TGTGCCAGCGGACATGCCGCTGAAGCTTTCTTT
CDR3: CASGHAAEAFF

J: TRBJ2-3
size: -
V: TRBV12-5
D: TRBD2
DNA: TGTGCTAGTGAGGAGCGGGGGCGCACAGATACGCAGTATTTT
CDR3: CASEERGRTDTQYF